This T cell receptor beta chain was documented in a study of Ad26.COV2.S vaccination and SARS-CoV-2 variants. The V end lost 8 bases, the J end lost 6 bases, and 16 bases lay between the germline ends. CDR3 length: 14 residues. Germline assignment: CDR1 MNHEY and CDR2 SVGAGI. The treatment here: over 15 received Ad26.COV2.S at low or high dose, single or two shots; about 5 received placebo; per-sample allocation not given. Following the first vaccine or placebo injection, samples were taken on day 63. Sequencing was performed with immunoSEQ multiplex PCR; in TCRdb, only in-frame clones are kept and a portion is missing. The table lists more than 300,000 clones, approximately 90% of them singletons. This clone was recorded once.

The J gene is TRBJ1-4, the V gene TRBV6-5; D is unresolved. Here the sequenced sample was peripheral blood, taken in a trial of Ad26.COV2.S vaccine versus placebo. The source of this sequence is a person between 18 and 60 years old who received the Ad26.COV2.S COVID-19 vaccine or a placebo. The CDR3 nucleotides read TGTGCCAGCGCCCTCCATTCCTCCCATGAAAAACTGTTTTTT. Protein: CASALHSSHEKLFF.